A selection of T cell receptor beta chains follows, all from one sample in a study of cytotoxic CD8 clonotypes in ibrutinib-treated CLL. Assay: immunoSEQ multiplex PCR; the TCRdb copy retains only in-frame clones and omits some. The sample carries more than 35,000 clones, 60% to 80% recorded once. This material consisted of PBMCs, taken at disease progression, from a patient treated with ibrutinib. These receptors came from a human donor with chronic lymphocytic leukemia. The conserved cysteine and the conserved F or W are not part of the CDR3 here.

J	V	CDR3
TRBJ1-5	TRBV6-5	ASSYRDSNQPQH
TRBJ2-7	TRBV6-1	ASTLGADSYEQY
TRBJ2-7	TRBV7-8	ASSPRWEQY
TRBJ1-5	TRBV6-5	ASSTGGGQPQH
TRBJ1-4	TRBV7-8	ASSLSGTGGPDEKLF
TRBJ1-6	TRBV6-1	ASSVSGGRLGSPLH
TRBJ2-2	TRBV7-9	ASSHGGQGTNTGELF
TRBJ1-2	TRBV7-8	ASSLGTGGNGYT
TRBJ2-2	TRBV5-1	ASSLAVGGELF
TRBJ2-7	TRBV19	ASSTYYEQY
TRBJ2-2	TRBV9	ASSVLAGVNTGELF
TRBJ2-5	TRBV5-1	ASSLMGARETQY